The rows below give T cell receptor beta chains drawn from one sample of a study of T cells after yellow fever vaccination. One entry per CDR3 protein results from TCRdb running MiXCR on the 5' RACE reads. The table shows hundreds of thousands of distinct CDR3 sequences, with 6.2% occurring only once. The source material was PBMCs, sampled 5 days after the yellow fever booster vaccination. The receptors were gathered from a man aged 30 to 39 who received the YFV17D yellow fever vaccine. CDR3s include the opening cysteine and the closing phenylalanine or tryptophan. A D gene is named only where the DNA matches it firmly. Size is omitted from some rows. Given values are once, few, many or a class for expanded clones.

v_call,clone_size,j_call,d_call,cdr3_nt,cdr3_aa
TRBV5-1,many,TRBJ2-7,TRBD2,TGCGCCAGCAGCCCGGGGAGGGCTAGCGGGATTTACGAGCAGTACTTC,CASSPGRASGIYEQYF
TRBV7-9,few,TRBJ1-2,NA,TGTGCCAGCAGCCACAGGGTAACCGATGGCTACACCTTC,CASSHRVTDGYTF
TRBV5-1,many,TRBJ2-7,NA,TGCGCCAGCAGCTTGGGGCCGAACTACGAGCAGTACTTC,CASSLGPNYEQYF
TRBV10-2,few,TRBJ2-7,NA,TGCGCCAGCAGTGAGGGTCTGGGGCCAGTGGACTTC,CASSEGLGPVDF
TRBV15,many,TRBJ2-3,TRBD2,TGTGCCACCAGCCCGCGGAGGGGCGGGAGGGCCGTTAGTACGCAGTATTTT,CATSPRRGGRAVSTQYF
TRBV5-4,many,TRBJ2-1,NA,TGTGCCAGCAGCTTAAGACTCAGTAGGGAGCAGTTCTTC,CASSLRLSREQFF
TRBV7-9,many,TRBJ1-2,TRBD1,TGTGCCAGCAGCTTACAGACAGGGAACTATGGCTACACCTTC,CASSLQTGNYGYTF
TRBV28,few,TRBJ2-3,NA,TGTGCCAGCAGTTTTGGGACACTCATGACCCCCACAGATACGCAGTATTTT,CASSFGTLMTPTDTQYF
TRBV20-1,many,TRBJ2-1,NA,TGCAGTGCTAGAGGCCCCCCCACCTACAATGAGCAGTTCTTC,CSARGPPTYNEQFF
TRBV10-3,few,TRBJ2-5,TRBD2,TGTGCCATCAGTGAACTAGCGGGGGATCTCGGGGCCCAGTACTTC,CAISELAGDLGAQYF
TRBV7-8,NA,TRBJ2-5,NA,TGTGCCAGCAGCTTAGGCGCTAGCCCACAAGAGACCCAGTACTTC,CASSLGASPQETQYF
TRBV18,few,TRBJ1-5,NA,TGTGCCAGCTCACCAAGTTGGTTAGAGGGTCTCTCTCAGCCCCAGCATTTT,CASSPSWLEGLSQPQHF
TRBV30,many,TRBJ2-1,TRBD2,TGTGCCTGGAGGCCCATGGGACTAGCGGATTACAATGAGCAGTTCTTC,CAWRPMGLADYNEQFF
TRBV15,NA,TRBJ2-5,NA,TGTGCCACCAGCAGAAGTGTGGAGACCCAGTACTTC,CATSRSVETQYF
TRBV7-2,many,TRBJ2-7,TRBD2,TGTGCCAGCAGCGGAGGGACTAGGGGTGGCGAGCAGTACTTC,CASSGGTRGGEQYF
TRBV6-1,NA,TRBJ2-2,TRBD1,TGTGCCAGCAGCCTCTATGCCGGGACGGGACAGCATCCCACCGGGGAGCTGTTTTTT,CASSLYAGTGQHPTGELFF
TRBV12-3/TRBV12-4,few,TRBJ2-5,NA,TGTGCCAGCAGTCAGAGGACAGTCCAGACCCAGTACTTC,CASSQRTVQTQYF
TRBV6-5,NA,TRBJ2-1,TRBD2,TGTGCCAGCAGTTGGACTAGTGTATCTGAGCAGTTCTTC,CASSWTSVSEQFF
TRBV19,few,TRBJ2-7,TRBD1,TGTGCCAGTAGTATGGGGACAGGGTTCCATGTCGAGCAGTACTTC,CASSMGTGFHVEQYF
TRBV5-6,few,TRBJ1-2,TRBD1,TGTGCCAGCAGCCGCTGGGACAGGTCTGGCTACACCTTC,CASSRWDRSGYTF